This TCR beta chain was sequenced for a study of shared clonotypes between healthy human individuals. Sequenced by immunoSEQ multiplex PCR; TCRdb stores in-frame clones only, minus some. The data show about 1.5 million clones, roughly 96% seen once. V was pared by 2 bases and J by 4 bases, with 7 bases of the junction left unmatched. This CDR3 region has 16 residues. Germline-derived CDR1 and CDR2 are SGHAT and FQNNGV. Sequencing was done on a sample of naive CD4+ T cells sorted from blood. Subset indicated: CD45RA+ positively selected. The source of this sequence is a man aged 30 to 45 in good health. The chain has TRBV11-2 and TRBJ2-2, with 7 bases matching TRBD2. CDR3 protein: CASSLYLAGVTGELFF. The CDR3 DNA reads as TGTGCCAGCAGCTTATATCTCGCGGGAGTCACCGGGGAGCTGTTTTTT.